The 24 T cell receptor beta chains given below trace back to one sample, sequenced in a study of T cell responses to AZD1222 COVID-19 vaccine. The table came from immunoSEQ multiplex PCR; TCRdb's copy has only in-frame clones and leaves some out. The table records 85,000 to 100,000 clones, less than 90% of them present only once. The specimen comprised peripheral blood, sampled 28 days after the second AZD1222 dose. All receptors come from an adult who received the AZD1222 COVID-19 vaccine.

The rearrangement uses TRBV18 and TRBJ2-3; 9 bases are shared with TRBD2. With V trimmed by 4 bases and J by 4 bases, 6 bases remained unmatched. The germline gives CDR1 KGHSH, CDR2 LQKENI. The CDR3 runs 15 residues. CDR3 nucleotide sequence: TGTGCCAGCTCACAAGCGGGGGGCGGTCCAGATACGCAGTATTTT. It specifies CASSQAGGGPDTQYF.

This clone was recorded once. The chain uses TRBV7-9 and TRBJ2-7; no clear D gene. This CDR3 region has 13 residues. Trimming stripped 1 base from V and 3 bases from J, with 7 bases between. Germline V lookup: CDR1 SEHNR, CDR2 FQNEAQ (reference sequence). The CDR3 loop is CASSLDANYEQYF. The CDR3 DNA reads TGTGCCAGCAGCTTAGACGCAAACTACGAGCAGTACTTC.

CDR3 in DNA: TGTGCCAGCAGCTTGGACAGGACAAATTCACCCCTCCACTTT. Translation: CASSLDRTNSPLHF. The chain recombines TRBV11-2 with TRBJ1-6; TRBD1 matches 7 bases. The length of the CDR3 is 14 residues. Germline loops: CDR1 SGHAT, CDR2 FQNNGV. The V segment lost 3 bases and the J segment 7 bases; nucleotides outside the gene matches: 3.

The chain combines TRBV2 with TRBJ1-1; D not certain. V was clipped by 8 bases and J by 0 bases, with 10 bases between them. The CDR3 length is 13 residues. Germline CDR1 reads SNHLY; CDR2 reads FYNNEI. CDR3 region: CASGEQLNTEAFF. The CDR3 DNA is TGTGCCAGCGGGGAACAGTTGAACACTGAAGCTTTCTTT.

The gene calls are TRBV3-1 (or the pseudogene TRBV3-2) and TRBJ1-5, with 9 bases matching TRBD1. The V segment lost 1 base and the J segment 4 bases; nucleotides outside the gene matches: 5. The CDR3 has 16 residues. Looked up from germline, CDR1 is LGHDT and CDR2 is YNNKEL (reference sequence). CDR3 in amino acids: CASSQGGGTGNQPQHF. The CDR3, as DNA: TGTGCCAGCAGCCAAGGGGGTGGGACAGGGAATCAGCCCCAGCATTTT.

The V gene is TRBV4-1, the J gene TRBJ1-6; 10 bases agree with TRBD1. V dropped 4 bases and J dropped 7; count of bases not matched to a gene: 13. Looked up from germline, CDR1 is MGHRA and CDR2 is YSYEKL. The CDR3 spans 18 residues. For the CDR3, the DNA is TGCGCCAGCAGCCTACTGACAGGGGGCGCAAACGGGAATTCACCCCTCCACTTT. Translating gives CASSLLTGGANGNSPLHF.

This rearrangement joins TRBV3-1 (or the pseudogene TRBV3-2) to TRBJ2-5; no definite D call. The CDR3 is 13 amino acids. Germline V gene data show CDR1 as LGHDT and CDR2 as YNNKEL (reference sequence). Trimming left V 4 bases short and J 5 bases short, with 11 bases between. CDR3 DNA: TGTGCCAGCAGCCCAAATGAAGGGGAGACCCAGTACTTC. Its protein product is CASSPNEGETQYF.

The rearrangement joins TRBV7-9 to TRBJ1-4; 7 nucleotides align to TRBD1. Germline CDR1 and CDR2: SEHNR and FQNEAQ (reference sequence). The CDR3 has 14 residues. Trimming removed 4 bases from V and 4 bases from J; junction bases left unmatched: 3. In DNA, the CDR3 is TGTGCCAGCAGCTCTCACAGGGGTAATGAAAAACTGTTTTTT. It is translated as CASSSHRGNEKLFF.

The chain has TRBV18 and TRBJ1-5, with unresolved D. V was trimmed by 4 bases and J by 0 bases, leaving 7 bases between them. CDR1 KGHSH and CDR2 LQKENI come from the germline V gene. This CDR3 region has 14 residues. The CDR3 spells CASSQQHSNQPQHF. The CDR3 DNA follows: TGTGCCAGCTCACAGCAGCATAGCAATCAGCCCCAGCATTTT.

The chain joins TRBV7-2 to TRBJ1-2, with 8 nucleotides matching TRBD1. J gave up 4 bases and V 5 bases, and 12 bases lay outside the gene matches. This CDR3 comprises 16 residues. CDR1 and CDR2 from the germline V gene are SGHTA and FQGNSA. The CDR3 nucleotides read TGTGCCAGCAGCGCGGGGATGACAGGGGCTGGCTATGGCTACACCTTC. Amino acids: CASSAGMTGAGYGYTF.

The V and J genes are TRBV27 and TRBJ1-6; no reliable D call. Looked up from germline, CDR1 is MNHEY and CDR2 is SMNVEV (reference sequence). This CDR3 region has 12 residues. Trimming cost V 5 bases and J 8 bases, with 7 bases left between them. The CDR3 here is CASSRPDSPLHF. DNA of the CDR3: TGTGCCAGCAGTAGACCGGATTCACCCCTCCACTTT.

V is TRBV15 and J is TRBJ1-2, with a possible D match to TRBD1 (5 bases). The CDR3 contains 16 residues. CDR1 is LNHNV and CDR2 is YYDKDF in the germline V gene (reference sequence). The V end was cut by 4 bases, the J end by 0 bases, with 15 bases between. The CDR3 DNA sequence: TGTGCCACCAGCACCCAAACAGGCATAGCTAACTATGGCTACACCTTC. It specifies CATSTQTGIANYGYTF.

The chain is built from TRBV19 and TRBJ2-5; 8 bases fit TRBD2. This CDR3 comprises 14 residues. The J segment lost 5 bases and the V segment lost 5 bases, leaving 7 bases of the junction unmatched. Germline values: CDR1 LNHDA, CDR2 SQIVND (reference sequence). The CDR3 protein is CASSLGTSPETQYF. CDR3 DNA: TGTGCCAGTAGTCTCGGGACTAGTCCCGAGACCCAGTACTTC.

This clone came up once. The rearrangement links TRBV30 to TRBJ1-3; D may be TRBD1 (5 bases). CDR1 is GTSNPN and CDR2 is SVGIG in the germline V gene (reference sequence). CDR3 length: 14 residues. V was shortened by 3 bases and J by 4 bases, with 13 bases between the two germline ends. The CDR3 DNA reads TGTGCCTGGAGCTACAGGAGGGGAGGAAACACCATATATTTT. Amino acid sequence: CAWSYRRGGNTIYF.

V gene TRBV9 combines with J gene TRBJ1-2; D possibly corresponds to TRBD1 (5 bases). The CDR3 is 15 amino acids. V lost 2 bases to trimming and J lost 4 bases, with 15 bases between them. Germline V lookup: CDR1 SGDLS, CDR2 YYNGEE. In nucleotides, the CDR3 is TGTGCCAGCAGCGTTCTTGGGGCATTGGGCTATGGCTACACCTTC. Protein product: CASSVLGALGYGYTF.

Here the CDR3 reads CASSSPGLAGGGADTQYF. CDR3 coding DNA: TGTGCCAGCAGCTCTCCGGGACTAGCGGGGGGAGGCGCAGATACGCAGTATTTT. V gene TRBV7-9 combines with J gene TRBJ2-3; 15 bases fit TRBD2. The CDR3 has 18 residues. CDR1 is SEHNR and CDR2 is FQNEAQ in the germline V gene (reference sequence). The V and J ends lost 4 bases and 4 bases, in that order; junction bases with no gene match: 9.

The chain recombines TRBV30 with TRBJ1-6; the match to TRBD1 covers 9 bases. CDR1 is GTSNPN and CDR2 is SVGIG in the germline V gene (reference sequence). The CDR3 length is 17 residues. V was pared by 2 bases and J by 6 bases, with 11 bases of the junction left unmatched. The CDR3, as DNA: TGTGCCTGGAGTCCGGGTACAGGGGGCTTCTTTAATTCACCCCTCCACTTT. Translated: CAWSPGTGGFFNSPLHF.

V gene TRBV9 combines with J gene TRBJ2-2; perhaps TRBD1 as D (6 bases). The germline CDR1 and CDR2 sequences are SGDLS and YYNGEE. This CDR3 is built from 14 residues. Trimming left V 4 bases short and J 4 bases short, with 11 bases between. This CDR3 reads CASSSQGSTGELFF. The CDR3 nucleotides are TGTGCCAGCAGCTCTCAGGGGTCCACCGGGGAGCTGTTTTTT.

The CDR3: CASNLLAGGEQYF. The CDR3, as DNA: TGTGCCAGCAACTTACTAGCGGGGGGCGAGCAGTACTTC. J is TRBJ2-7 and V is TRBV6-5; 12 bases align to TRBD2. Germline assignment: CDR1 MNHEY and CDR2 SVGAGI. The trim removed 7 bases at V and 6 bases at J, leaving 4 bases unmatched. The CDR3 sequence is 13 residues long.

The chain has TRBV5-1 and TRBJ1-2, with 7 nucleotides matching TRBD1. The CDR3 sequence is 14 residues long. With V trimmed by 4 bases and J by 4 bases, 7 bases remained unmatched. CDR1 and CDR2 (germline): SGHRS, YFSETQ. CDR3 loop: CASSPGTVLYGYTF. The CDR3 nucleotides are TGCGCCAGCAGCCCGGGGACAGTTCTCTATGGCTACACCTTC.

The J gene is TRBJ1-2, the V gene TRBV25-1; a weak D match, TRBD1 (5 bases). The CDR3 runs 14 residues. Germline CDR1 reads MGHDK; CDR2 reads SYGVNS. Trimming cost V 2 bases and J 5 bases, with 12 bases left between them. The CDR3 reads CASSEPGREYGYTF. CDR3 DNA: TGTGCCAGCAGTGAACCGGGCAGGGAGTATGGCTACACCTTC.

The V gene is TRBV9, the J gene TRBJ2-1, with D perhaps being TRBD1 or TRBD2 (6 bases each). V lost 4 bases and J lost 3, with 17 bases in between. The germline CDR1 and CDR2 sequences are SGDLS and YYNGEE. The CDR3 length is 16 residues. CDR3 residues: CASSSSRGALYNEQFF. The CDR3 coding sequence is TGTGCCAGCAGCTCCTCGAGGGGGGCCCTCTACAATGAGCAGTTCTTC.

This chain connects TRBV11-1 to TRBJ2-5; unclear D gene. The CDR3 is made up of 12 amino acids. Germline V CDR1 and CDR2: SGHAT, FQDESV (reference sequence). The V gene lost 4 bases and the J gene lost 1 base, with 4 bases spanning the gap. The CDR3: CASSSSQETQYF. The CDR3 DNA reads TGTGCCAGCAGCTCGTCCCAAGAGACCCAGTACTTC.

The chain combines TRBV19 with TRBJ1-1; D gene uncertain. The CDR3 runs 14 residues. V shed 6 bases and J shed 3 bases, with 14 bases lying between them. The germline V gene encodes CDR1 LNHDA and CDR2 SQIVND (reference sequence). The CDR3 protein is CASSIRPEDTEAFF. CDR3 coding DNA: TGTGCCAGTAGCATTCGCCCGGAGGACACTGAAGCTTTCTTT.